The 9 T cell receptor beta chains given below trace back to one sample, sequenced in a study of blood T cell repertoires in COVID-19. Profiling relied on immunoSEQ multiplex PCR, and the TCRdb table lists in-frame clones only, not all of them. The table shows around 270,000 clones, with 88% occurring only once. Sequencing was carried out using peripheral blood. The receptors originated from a man aged 55 to 70 who had recovered from COVID-19.

The V and J genes are TRBV19 and TRBJ2-1; 11 nucleotides match TRBD2. Looked up from germline, CDR1 is LNHDA and CDR2 is SQIVND (reference sequence). The CDR3 totals 15 residues. The J segment lost 2 bases and the V segment lost 6 bases, leaving 3 bases of the junction unmatched. The CDR3 nucleotides are TGTGCCAGTAGATCTAGCGGGGGGCCCTACAATGAGCAGTTCTTC. Translated, it gives CASRSSGGPYNEQFF.

The CDR3: CASSLRAPIHGYTF. CDR3 DNA: TGTGCCAGCAGCTTAAGAGCCCCTATCCATGGCTACACCTTC. The rearrangement joins TRBV13 to TRBJ1-2; D is undetermined. V lost 2 bases and J 6 bases, leaving 13 bases between the germline ends. The germline V gene has CDR1 PRHDT and CDR2 FYEKMQ (reference sequence). The CDR3 contains 14 residues.

The CDR3 loop reads CASSTVGGRYGYTF. The CDR3 bases are TGCGCCAGCAGTACCGTTGGAGGCCGCTATGGCTACACCTTC. V gene TRBV10-1 combines with J gene TRBJ1-2, with unresolved D. The CDR3 contains 14 residues. Germline V gene lookup returns CDR1 WNHNN and CDR2 SYGVQD (reference sequence). With 5 bases removed from V and 4 bases from J, the gap between germline ends came to 14 bases.

V gene TRBV14 combines with J gene TRBJ2-7; possibly TRBD1 for D (6 bases). The germline CDR1 and CDR2 sequences are SGHDN and FVKESK. The CDR3 sequence is 15 residues long. Trimming took 5 bases from V and 0 from J, leaving 14 bases between them. The CDR3 nucleotides read TGTGCCAGCAGCGAAAAACAGGGATACTCCTACGAGCAGTACTTC. This translates into CASSEKQGYSYEQYF.

The CDR3, as DNA: TGTGCCAGCAGCTTAGGGCTCCCGGGACATCAGTACGAGCAGTACTTC. It translates to CASSLGLPGHQYEQYF. The rearrangement links TRBV7-2 to TRBJ2-7; weak D call: TRBD1 (6 bases). The CDR3 runs 16 residues. V was shortened by 1 base and J by 4 bases, with 17 bases between the two germline ends. CDR1 SGHTA and CDR2 FQGNSA come from the germline V gene. The full variable domain, its missing parts supplied by reference TRBV7-2 and TRBJ2-7, is GAGVSQSPSNKVTEKGKDVELRCDPISGHTALYWYRQSLGQGLEFLIYFQGNSAPDKSGLPSDRFSAERTGGSVSTLTIQRTQQEDSAVYLCASSLGLPGHQYEQYFGPGTRLTVT.

This clone was seen a single time. The V call is TRBV3-1 (or the pseudogene TRBV3-2), the J call TRBJ1-2; 9 positions agree with TRBD1. Germline V gene lookup returns CDR1 LGHDT and CDR2 YNNKEL (reference sequence). The CDR3 sequence is 15 residues long. Trimming at V came to 3 bases and at J to 1 base, leaving 3 bases not matched to a gene. CDR3 sequence: CASSQPGQGNYGYTF. Here the CDR3 DNA reads TGTGCCAGCAGCCAGCCGGGACAGGGTAACTATGGCTACACCTTC.

The chain uses TRBV5-1 and TRBJ1-2; 11 positions agree with TRBD1. Germline V CDR1 and CDR2: SGHRS, YFSETQ. This CDR3 region has 14 residues. V dropped 4 bases and J dropped 6; count of bases not matched to a gene: 5. CDR3 DNA sequence: TGCGCCAGCAGCGGAAGGACAGGGGGCCATGGCTACACCTTC. Translated: CASSGRTGGHGYTF. Full variable domain (rest looked up from reference TRBV5-1 and TRBJ1-2): KAGVTQTPRYLIKTRGQQVTLSCSPISGHRSVSWYQQTPGQGLQFLFEYFSETQRNKGNFPGRFSGRQFSNSRSEMNVSTLELGDSALYLCASSGRTGGHGYTFGSGTRLTVV.

The genes are TRBV25-1 and TRBJ2-3; D call uncertain. The V end lost 6 bases, the J end lost 6 bases, and 10 bases lay between the germline ends. Per germline, CDR1 MGHDK and CDR2 SYGVNS. This CDR3 has 12 residues. This chain's CDR3 is CASSGAWDTQYF. Written as DNA, the CDR3 is TGTGCCAGCAGCGGTGCATGGGATACGCAGTATTTT.

The J gene is TRBJ2-7, the V gene TRBV5-4, with D maybe TRBD2 (5 bases). Between the trimmed V and J ends, which lost 0 bases and 5 bases, there was a span of 9 bases. This CDR3 spans 13 amino acids. In germline, CDR1 is SGHNT, CDR2 YYREEE (reference sequence). CDR3: CASSLGAANEQYF. The CDR3 region has the DNA TGTGCCAGCAGCTTGGGAGCGGCCAACGAGCAGTACTTC.